This T cell receptor (beta chain) was captured by sequencing in a study of blood T cell repertoires in COVID-19. Background on the study: The United States, Italy and Spain supplied acute and convalescent COVID-19 samples. Sources were T cells, B-cell-depleted T cells, or PBMCs; the material itself was cDNA or gDNA.

The germline V gene encodes CDR1 KGHDR and CDR2 SFDVKD. The CDR3 contains 17 residues. V shed 5 bases, J shed 8 bases, and the junction held 13 bases outside the gene matches. As processed by the authors: It was from reference gene primer amplification that nucleated cell counts were estimated. This table comes from immunoSEQ multiplex PCR, and its TCRdb copy is limited to in-frame clones, with some not included. D and trimming come from the DNA, and the V and J calls and clone size come from that table. The table records about 190,000 clones, around 79% of them present only once. The chain joins TRBV24-1 to TRBJ2-2; 10 nucleotides align to TRBD1. Sequencing was carried out using peripheral blood. This clonotype originated in a woman between 45 and 65 years old with acute or convalescent COVID-19. The CDR3 loop reads CATSGGRDRGKAGELFF. CDR3 coding DNA: TGTGCCACCAGTGGGGGCCGGGACAGGGGTAAAGCGGGGGAGCTGTTTTTT.